These 9 T cell receptor beta chains originate from one sample sequenced in a study of tumor-infiltrating lymphocytes in primary liver carcinoma. The study co-extracted DNA and RNA from about 19-30 mg of unsorted bulk tissue. The investigators made TCR beta cDNA from approximately 510 ng total RNA, using a constant-region primer. Slightly modified ARM-PCR served as the procedure for the TCR beta libraries. These libraries came from three rounds of nested multiplex PCR. Running 10 cycles apiece, the first two PCR rounds relied on TRBV1-TRBV30 forward primers together with a C-beta reverse primer. Each CDR3 protein gets one entry after TCRdb re-called the multiplex PCR reads with MiXCR. This table holds about 210,000 distinct CDR3 sequences, around 81% found once. Source material: tumor tissue from primary liver carcinoma. The receptor set was obtained from a man aged 35 to 55 with primary liver carcinoma and hepatitis B virus infection.

As to this clonotype: The conserved phenylalanine or tryptophan normally closing the CDR3 is absent here, so this likely arose from a read error. The gene calls are TRBV6-5 and TRBJ1-1, with a tentative D call TRBD1 (6 bases). Germline V gene sequence: CDR1 MNHEY, CDR2 SVGAGI. This CDR3 is built from 17 residues. The V gene lost 5 bases and the J gene lost 6 bases, with 25 bases spanning the gap. The CDR3 region is CASSPPTGAVGIAEAFI. The CDR3 coding sequence is TGTGCCAGCAGTCCCCCCACGGGGGCGGTAGGTATTGCTGAAGCTTTCATT.

J is TRBJ2-7 and V is TRBV19, with 7 bases matching TRBD1. The CDR3 extends over 15 amino acids. The trim removed 5 bases at V and 4 bases at J, leaving 11 bases unmatched. Germline assignment: CDR1 LNHDA and CDR2 SQIVND (reference sequence). Written as DNA, the CDR3 is TGTGCCAGTAGTCCTCGAGGGGGCGGCCAATACGAGCAGTACTTC. Its protein is CASSPRGGGQYEQYF.

On this clonotype: This CDR3 fails to terminate in the conserved phenylalanine or tryptophan, so it likely reflects a read error. V gene TRBV6-5 combines with J gene TRBJ2-6; 7 bases line up with TRBD1. The CDR3 runs to 15 residues. From germline, CDR1 is MNHEY and CDR2 SVGAGI. DNA of the CDR3: TGTGCCAGCATATACAGGGGCTCTGAGGCCAACGTCCTGACTCTC. This encodes CASIYRGSEANVLTL.

A remark on this clonotype: Germline is not matched at one junction end, which may reflect a read error. The rearrangement links TRBV6-2 or TRBV6-3 to TRBJ2-1, with TRBD1 matching 7 bases. The germline V gene has CDR1 MNHEY and CDR2 SVGEGT. CDR3 size: 14 residues. The CDR3 here is CASKGTEDPNEHFF. Here the CDR3 DNA reads TGTGCCAGCAAAGGGACAGAGGATCCCAATGAGCACTTCTTC.

Note on this clonotype: At one end the junction does not follow the germline gene, possibly because of a read error. The CDR3 nucleotides are TGTCCCAGCAGCCCTGATCCGGGACAAGCGTCCAGCTCCTACAATGAGCAGTTCTTC. This codes for CPSSPDPGQASSSYNEQFF. The V call is TRBV7-3, the J call TRBJ2-1; D is perhaps TRBD1 (6 bases). Germline lookup yields CDR1 SGHTA and CDR2 FQGTGA. The CDR3 has 19 residues.

Turning to this clonotype: An end of the junction differs from the germline gene, which may be a read error. The chain combines TRBV5-1 with TRBJ2-7, with TRBD2 as a possible D gene (6 bases). The germline gives CDR1 SGHRS, CDR2 YFSETQ. The CDR3 spans 15 residues. The CDR3: CARSSAGTGPYEQYF. Written as DNA, the CDR3 is TGCGCCAGAAGCTCCGCCGGGACTGGACCCTACGAGCAATACTTC. The full variable domain, in which reference TRBV5-1 and TRBJ2-7 provide the parts outside the CDR3, is KAGVTQTPRYLIKTRGQQVTLSCSPISGHRSVSWYQQTPGQGLQFLFEYFSETQRNKGNFPGRFSGRQFSNSRSEMNVSTLELGDSALYLCARSSAGTGPYEQYFGPGTRLTVT.

The DNA for the CDR3 is TGTGCCAGTAGTGGGCCCCGGCGGACCCCTCGGGATGAGCAGTTCTTC. Its translation is CASSGPRRTPRDEQFF. This chain joins TRBV12-3 or TRBV12-4 and TRBJ2-1; D is uncertain. The CDR3 is made up of 16 amino acids. V lost 9 bases and J 8 bases, leaving 26 bases between the germline ends.

With regard to this clonotype: A read error is possible here, since a much larger clone lies one base away. The rearrangement joins TRBV5-4 to TRBJ2-3; the D gene is possibly TRBD1 (5 bases). Germline loops: CDR1 SGHNT, CDR2 YYREEE (reference sequence). There are 15 residues in the CDR3. CDR3 region: CASNLAERGTDTQYF. For the CDR3, the DNA is TGTGCCAGCAACTTGGCAGAAAGGGGTACAGATACGCAGTATTTT.

The table lists this clonotype with a count of one. Here the CDR3 DNA reads TGTGCCAGCAGCTTAGCTGGCGGACAAAAGAGCACAGAAGCTTTCTTT. Protein: CASSLAGGQKSTEAFF. This chain connects TRBV11-2 to TRBJ1-1; D is perhaps TRBD1 (5 bases). In germline, CDR1 is SGHAT, CDR2 FQNNGV. V was shortened by 1 base and J by 8 bases, with 20 bases between the two germline ends. The CDR3 length is 16 residues.